This TCR beta chain derives from a study of beta chain features in type 1 diabetes. Study-wide points: A definitive answer on HLA type influencing TCRB rearrangement was not reached here. Because the template was cDNA, high-expressing cells might be over-represented.

Deletions cut 4 bases from V and 10 bases from J, with 24 bases between. CDR3 length equals 16 residues. The germline gives CDR1 SGHDT, CDR2 YYEEEE. The sample holds a few counts of this clone. The antigen is unknown. cDNA synthesis used the whole RNA isolate, giving expressed TCRB sequences. Profiled with immunoSEQ multiplex PCR; TCRdb holds only in-frame clones, not every one. The sample lists hundreds of thousands of clones, around a sixth occurring once. This chain joins TRBV5-6 and TRBJ2-1, with a weak D call TRBD2 (7 bases). The sequenced sample was naive CD4+ T cells from blood. The TCR sequence derives from a man between 18 and 35 years old in good health. CDR3 region: CASSALMRGGPSEQFF. In nucleotides, the CDR3 is TGTGCCAGCAGCGCCCTCATGAGGGGGGGGCCCTCAGAGCAGTTCTTC.